One TCR beta chain is described in this entry. What it binds is unknown. This record comes from a study of PD-1 blockade in classical Hodgkin lymphoma. The overall study: Patients received nivolumab 3 mg/kg intravenously every 2 weeks.

The sample's time point: cycle 4 day 1 (C4D1), after six to seven weeks of nivolumab. Relapses following autologous stem cell transplantation were seen in all patients, with brentuximab vedotin exposure varying. Patients had relapsed/refractory classical Hodgkin lymphoma with complete response, partial response or progressive disease as best response. The protocol was immunoSEQ multiplex PCR, while the TCRdb copy is restricted to in-frame clones and leaves out a portion. The sample gives tens of thousands of clones, around 87% of which show up once; approximately 14% is in the top ten. Whole-study results and caveats: The baseline diversity of complete responders showed similarity to that of newly diagnosed patients. CD4+ TCR diversity, unlike CD8+, climbed significantly by C4D1.

Sample: peripheral blood mononuclear cells (PBMCs), taken before the fourth cycle of nivolumab. The TCR was taken from a human donor with classical Hodgkin lymphoma.

CDR3 DNA: TGTGCCAATGGGACTAGCGGGACTAATGAGCAGTTCTTC. Protein: CANGTSGTNEQFF. This chain joins TRBV6-4 and TRBJ2-1; 13 nucleotides align to TRBD2. The germline V gene encodes CDR1 MRHNA and CDR2 SNTAGT. The CDR3 runs 13 residues. The junction had 4 bases not matched to a gene; V was cut back by 10 bases and J by 7 bases.